Below, 14 T cell receptor beta chains from the same sample are listed, as sequenced in a study of blood T cell repertoires in COVID-19. TCRdb's copy holds only in-frame clones and misses some; the assay was immunoSEQ multiplex PCR. The top ten clones hold approximately 5.4% of a sample with a few hundred thousand clones, roughly 87% of them seen once. The sequenced sample consisted of PBMCs or T cells enriched from blood (not recorded which). These receptors were collected from a woman aged 45-65 years who had recovered from COVID-19.

The chain has TRBV5-1 and TRBJ1-5, with D perhaps matching TRBD1 (6 bases). Germline V gives CDR1 SGHRS, CDR2 YFSETQ. The V end lost 4 bases, the J end lost 10 bases, and 18 bases lay between the germline ends. The CDR3 spans 14 residues. DNA of the CDR3: TGCGCCAGCAGCCCCCACGGGGACATCGCCCCCCAGCATTTT. It encodes CASSPHGDIAPQHF.

The CDR3 coding sequence is TGTGCCAGCAGATCCGTCAGGAATTCACCCCTCCACTTT. It codes for CASRSVRNSPLHF. The chain employs TRBV6-5 and TRBJ1-6, with no clear D. Germline-derived CDR1 and CDR2 are MNHEY and SVGAGI. Trimming shortened V by 6 bases and J by 7 bases, and 10 bases separated the two germline ends. The CDR3 extends over 13 amino acids.

The rearrangement links TRBV7-3 to TRBJ2-7, with 8 bases aligning to TRBD2. The CDR3 is made up of 14 amino acids. Germline lookup yields CDR1 SGHTA and CDR2 FQGTGA. V dropped 3 bases and J dropped 2; count of bases not matched to a gene: 3. CDR3 region: CASSLGLGPYEQYF. The CDR3 DNA sequence: TGTGCCAGCAGCTTGGGACTAGGTCCCTACGAGCAGTACTTC. Filled out from reference TRBV7-3 and TRBJ2-7, the complete variable domain reads GAGVSQTPSNKVTEKGKYVELRCDPISGHTALYWYRQSLGQGPEFLIYFQGTGAADDSGLPNDRFFAVRPEGSVSTLKIQRTERGDSAVYLCASSLGLGPYEQYFGPGTRLTVT.

This clone has only a few counts. This chain connects TRBV11-1 to TRBJ1-2; D unclear. Germline CDR1 reads SGHAT; CDR2 reads FQDESV (reference sequence). Trimming removed 2 bases at V and 0 bases at J, with 4 bases between. This CDR3 is built from 13 residues. CDR3 amino acids: CASSLISNYGYTF. The DNA for the CDR3 is TGTGCCAGCAGCTTAATATCTAACTATGGCTACACCTTC.

V is TRBV2 and J is TRBJ1-3; TRBD1 matches at 8 bases. With 6 bases clipped from V and 9 bases from J, the junction kept 10 bases outside the gene matches. This CDR3 comprises 14 residues. Germline V lookup: CDR1 SNHLY, CDR2 FYNNEI. DNA for the CDR3: TGTGCCAGCAGCGTCGGGACAGGCGCAGGCACCATATATTTT. Translating gives CASSVGTGAGTIYF.

This chain uses TRBV7-3 with TRBJ2-2, with 10 bases identical to TRBD2. V trimming: 1 base; J trimming: 3 bases; junction bases outside the gene matches: 8. The germline V gene encodes CDR1 SGHTA and CDR2 FQGTGA. CDR3 length equals 18 residues. In DNA, the CDR3 is TGTGCCAGCAGCTTAAAGGGTAGCGGGGGGTTGTACACCGGGGAGCTGTTTTTT. Amino acid sequence: CASSLKGSGGLYTGELFF.

This clone was counted between two and nine times. The chain has TRBV3-1 (or the pseudogene TRBV3-2) and TRBJ1-1; D is undetermined. CDR1 is LGHDT, CDR2 YNNKEL, per germline (reference sequence). This CDR3 contains 12 residues. The V end was cut by 4 bases, the J end by 10 bases, with 13 bases between. The CDR3 loop reads CASSRWGVGAFF. The CDR3, as DNA: TGTGCCAGCAGCCGATGGGGAGTGGGAGCTTTCTTT.

The chain employs TRBV30 and TRBJ2-7; D uncertain. V gave up 7 bases and J gave up 6 bases, with 16 bases separating them. The germline V gene encodes CDR1 GTSNPN and CDR2 SVGIG (reference sequence). The CDR3 totals 12 residues. The chain's CDR3 is CAYQSGRSEQYF. The CDR3 bases are TGTGCCTACCAGTCCGGTAGGAGCGAGCAGTACTTC.

This clone was counted at least ten times. The chain's CDR3 is CASSPPQGPGLNTEAFF. For the CDR3, the DNA is TGTGCCAGCAGCCCCCCGCAAGGCCCCGGGTTGAACACTGAAGCTTTCTTT. The rearrangement joins TRBV28 to TRBJ1-1, with no clear D. V shed 6 bases and J shed 0 bases, with 20 bases lying between them. The germline V gene encodes CDR1 MDHEN and CDR2 SYDVKM. This CDR3 region has 17 residues.

This clone occurred a few times. The chain is built from TRBV7-9 and TRBJ1-1; 9 bases fit TRBD1. Germline CDR1 is SEHNR and CDR2 is FQNEAQ (reference sequence). The V and J ends lost 9 bases and 1 base, in that order; junction bases with no gene match: 6. The CDR3 contains 14 residues. In nucleotides, the CDR3 is TGTGCCAGTGACAGGGGGGTTACGAACACTGAAGCTTTCTTT. Amino acid sequence: CASDRGVTNTEAFF.

This clone was seen a few times. This sequence joins TRBV4-1 and TRBJ2-7; 10 nucleotides match TRBD2. With 0 bases clipped from V and 4 bases from J, the junction kept 3 bases outside the gene matches. CDR1 is MGHRA and CDR2 is YSYEKL in the germline V gene. The CDR3 length is 15 residues. CDR3 region: CASSQDETSGYEQYF. The CDR3 nucleotides read TGCGCCAGCAGCCAAGATGAGACTAGCGGGTACGAGCAGTACTTC.

In its sample, this clone was seen a few times. The chain employs TRBV5-5 and TRBJ1-3; 7 positions match TRBD1. This CDR3 region has 15 residues. V lost 4 bases and J lost 4; bases outside the gene matches: 8. Germline lookup yields CDR1 SGHKS and CDR2 YYEKEE (reference sequence). The CDR3 reads CASSPTDRPGNTIYF. DNA for the CDR3: TGTGCCAGCAGCCCGACGGACAGGCCGGGAAACACCATATATTTT.

The chain recombines TRBV29-1 with TRBJ1-2, with 11 bases lining up with TRBD1. CDR3 length: 15 residues. CDR1 is SQVTM and CDR2 is ANQGSEA in the germline V gene. V trimming: 7 bases; J trimming: 6 bases; junction bases outside the gene matches: 13. CDR3 sequence (DNA): TGCAGCGACGCGCCCCGGGACAGGGGGACTAATGGCTACACCTTC. Its protein is CSDAPRDRGTNGYTF.

V usage is TRBV18 and J usage is TRBJ1-1, with 9 bases lining up with TRBD1. The V segment lost 3 bases and the J segment 6 bases; nucleotides outside the gene matches: 8. Germline CDR1 and CDR2: KGHSH and LQKENI. This CDR3 spans 15 amino acids. CDR3 DNA sequence: TGTGCCAGCTCACCCAGAACGGGACAGGGCCCTGAAGCTTTCTTT. This sequence encodes CASSPRTGQGPEAFF.